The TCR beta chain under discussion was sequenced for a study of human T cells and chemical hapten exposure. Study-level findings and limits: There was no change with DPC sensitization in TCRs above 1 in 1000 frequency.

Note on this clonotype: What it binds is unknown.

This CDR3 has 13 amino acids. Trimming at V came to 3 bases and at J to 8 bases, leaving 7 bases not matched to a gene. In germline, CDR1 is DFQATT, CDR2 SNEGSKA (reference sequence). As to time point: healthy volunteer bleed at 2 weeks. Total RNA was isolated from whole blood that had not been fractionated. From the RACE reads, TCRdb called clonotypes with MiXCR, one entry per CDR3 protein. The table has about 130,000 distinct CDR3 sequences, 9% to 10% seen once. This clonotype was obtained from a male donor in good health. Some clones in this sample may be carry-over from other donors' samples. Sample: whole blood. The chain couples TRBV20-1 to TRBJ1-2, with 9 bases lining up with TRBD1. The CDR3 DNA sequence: TGCAGTGCTAGGCAGGGACAGGGTAACGGCTACACCTTC. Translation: CSARQGQGNGYTF.